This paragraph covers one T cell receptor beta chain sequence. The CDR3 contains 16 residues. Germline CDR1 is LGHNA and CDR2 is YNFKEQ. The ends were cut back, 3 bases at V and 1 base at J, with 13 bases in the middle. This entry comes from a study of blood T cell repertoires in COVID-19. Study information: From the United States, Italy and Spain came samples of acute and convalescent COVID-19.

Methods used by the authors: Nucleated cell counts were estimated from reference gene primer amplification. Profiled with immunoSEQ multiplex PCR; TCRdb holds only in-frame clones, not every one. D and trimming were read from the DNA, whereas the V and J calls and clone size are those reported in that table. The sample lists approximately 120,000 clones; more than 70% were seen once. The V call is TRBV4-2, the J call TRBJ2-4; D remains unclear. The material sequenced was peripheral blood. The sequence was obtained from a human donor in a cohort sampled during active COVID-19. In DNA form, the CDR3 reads TGTGCCAGCAGCCAGAACGATAACGGGGCCAAAAACATTCAGTACTTC. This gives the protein CASSQNDNGAKNIQYF.